The 19 T cell receptor beta chains below come from one sample, sequenced in a study of T cells in Graves' hyperthyroidism and ophthalmopathy. RNA transcripts provided the source from which TCR beta CDR3 regions were amplified. In the first-round RT-PCR of the TCR CDR3, the HTBI primer set was used. TCRdb re-called the multiplex PCR reads with MiXCR, one entry per CDR3 protein. The table lists more than 350,000 distinct CDR3 sequences, about 18% of them singletons. The sample taken for sequencing was blood. All receptors derive from a woman in her thirties with Graves' hyperthyroidism that later progressed to Graves' ophthalmopathy.

This clonotype was detected a few times. This chain links TRBV18 with TRBJ2-2; TRBD2 agrees at 15 bases. The length of the CDR3 is 19 residues. From germline, CDR1 is KGHSH and CDR2 LQKENI. V was clipped by 3 bases and J by 0 bases; unmatched bases: 5. CDR3 bases: TGTGCCAGCTCACCCCGCGGACTAGCGGGAGGGCCGAACACCGGGGAGCTGTTTTTT. Translation gives CASSPRGLAGGPNTGELFF. Complete variable domain (other parts from reference TRBV18 and TRBJ2-2): NAGVMQNPRHLVRRRGQEARLRCSPMKGHSHVYWYRQLPEEGLKFMVYLQKENIIDESGMPKERFSAEFPKEGPSILRIQQVVRGDSAAYFCASSPRGLAGGPNTGELFFGEGSRLTVL.

This clonotype appeared many times. This chain links TRBV28 with TRBJ1-1; 12 bases are a match to TRBD1. The germline gives CDR1 MDHEN, CDR2 SYDVKM. V lost 5 bases to trimming and J lost 5 bases; unmatched junction nucleotides: 6. This CDR3 region has 15 residues. CDR3 residues: CASSPTGQGATEAFF. The DNA of the CDR3 is TGTGCCAGCAGTCCTACGGGACAGGGGGCGACTGAAGCTTTCTTT.

This clonotype was seen only a few times. V usage is TRBV5-1 and J usage is TRBJ1-5; D is possibly TRBD1 (6 bases). Germline-derived CDR1 and CDR2 are SGHRS and YFSETQ. The CDR3 consists of 15 residues. The ends were cut back, 4 bases at V and 7 bases at J, with 18 bases in the middle. The CDR3 region is CASSPGWGPGQPQHF. Here the CDR3 DNA reads TGCGCCAGCAGCCCCGGATGGGGGCCGGGACAGCCCCAGCATTTT.

This clonotype was recorded many times. The rearrangement links TRBV20-1 to TRBJ1-5; a possible D gene is TRBD1 (6 bases). The germline V and J ends were trimmed by 0 bases and 4 bases, with 19 bases remaining between them. The germline V gene has CDR1 DFQATT and CDR2 SNEGSKA (reference sequence). CDR3 length: 17 amino acids. CDR3 region: CSARDFSGGQMNQPQHF. CDR3 bases: TGCAGTGCTAGAGATTTCTCTGGGGGGCAGATGAATCAGCCCCAGCATTTT.

This clonotype was seen ten or more times. Germline is not matched at one junction end, which may reflect a read error. The chain carries TRBV18 and TRBJ2-7, with D possibly matching TRBD2 (6 bases). CDR1 and CDR2 (germline): KGHSH, LQKENI. The CDR3 covers 14 residues. The CDR3 region is CASSPRRDSNEQYF. The CDR3 DNA follows: TGTGCCAGCTCACCACGGAGGGACTCCAACGAGCAGTACTTC.

This clonotype has only a few counts. This chain links TRBV4-1 with TRBJ2-7; no definite D call. V was cut by 4 bases and J by 1 base, with 11 bases left in between. Looked up from germline, CDR1 is MGHRA and CDR2 is YSYEKL. This CDR3 has 14 residues. CDR3 loop: CASSLREESYEQYF. For the CDR3, the DNA is TGCGCCAGCAGCCTCCGAGAGGAGTCCTACGAGCAGTACTTC.

Ten or more counts support this clonotype. The CDR3 sequence is CASSPGFQLAGVGDTQYF. CDR3 coding DNA: TGTGCCAGCTCACCGGGATTCCAACTAGCGGGAGTAGGGGATACGCAGTATTTT. V and J are TRBV18 and TRBJ2-3, with 11 bases that match TRBD2. V dropped 3 bases and J dropped 6; count of bases not matched to a gene: 14. The CDR3 contains 18 residues. Germline V gene lookup returns CDR1 KGHSH and CDR2 LQKENI.

This clonotype came up many times. The chain recombines TRBV7-8 with TRBJ2-2, with 8 bases identical to TRBD2. CDR1 is SGHVS and CDR2 is FQNEAQ in the germline V gene. The CDR3 has 16 residues. The V and J ends lost 6 bases and 6 bases, in that order; junction bases with no gene match: 12. The CDR3 coding sequence is TGTGCCAGCAGGATCCCGAAGCGGGAGTCCCCCGGGGAGCTGTTTTTT. Translation: CASRIPKRESPGELFF. The whole variable domain, remainder taken from reference TRBV7-8 and TRBJ2-2, is GAGVSQSPRYKVAKRGQDVALRCDPISGHVSLFWYQQALGQGPEFLTYFQNEAQLDKSGLPSDRFFAERPEGSVSTLKIQRTQQEDSAVYLCASRIPKRESPGELFFGEGSRLTVL.

This clonotype was seen a handful of times. V gene TRBV5-8 combines with J gene TRBJ1-5; D is perhaps TRBD1 (5 bases). Germline V gene lookup returns CDR1 SGHTS and CDR2 YDEGEE. Trimming removed 2 bases from V and 0 bases from J, with 12 bases in between. This CDR3 has 16 residues. CDR3 sequence: CASSFFATASNQPQHF. Here the CDR3 DNA reads TGTGCCAGCAGCTTTTTTGCGACAGCTAGCAATCAGCCCCAGCATTTT.

This clonotype was counted many times. V usage is TRBV28 and J usage is TRBJ1-5; a possible D gene is TRBD1 (6 bases). This CDR3 has 15 amino acids. V lost 2 bases, J lost 9 bases, and 17 bases lay in between. In germline, CDR1 is MDHEN, CDR2 SYDVKM. The CDR3 reads CASSLRTDRFLPQHF. The DNA for the CDR3 is TGTGCCAGCAGTTTAAGGACAGACCGTTTTTTGCCCCAGCATTTT.

V and J are TRBV14 and TRBJ2-1; no definite D call. V lost 4 bases, J lost 9 bases, and 16 bases lay in between. Germline V gene lookup returns CDR1 SGHDN and CDR2 FVKESK. The CDR3 has 14 amino acids. CDR3 nucleotide sequence: TGTGCCAGCAGCCCCCGATTAGGGTCGGGTGAGCAGTTCTTC. Its protein product is CASSPRLGSGEQFF.

This clonotype was observed a few times. The chain couples TRBV19 to TRBJ1-5, with no clear D. This CDR3 comprises 16 residues. Germline-derived CDR1 and CDR2 are LNHDA and SQIVND (reference sequence). Trimming took 4 bases from V and 2 from J, leaving 15 bases between them. The CDR3 sequence is CASSNSRSRGNQPQHF. The CDR3 DNA reads as TGTGCCAGTAGTAATTCACGATCTAGAGGCAATCAGCCCCAGCATTTT.

This clonotype has a handful of counts. This sequence joins TRBV6-1 and TRBJ2-1; 14 nucleotides agree with TRBD2. CDR3 length: 15 residues. From germline, CDR1 is MNHNS and CDR2 SASEGT. J was trimmed by 6 bases and V by 6 bases; bases with no gene match: 4. The DNA for the CDR3 is TGTGCCAGCAGCCGACTAGCGGGAGGGTCCAATGAGCAGTTCTTC. Its translation is CASSRLAGGSNEQFF.

The chain uses TRBV10-3 and TRBJ2-1, with 7 bases that match TRBD2. CDR1 is ENHRY and CDR2 is SYGVKD in the germline V gene. The V and J ends lost 6 bases and 4 bases, in that order; junction bases with no gene match: 3. The CDR3 runs 13 residues. In nucleotides, the CDR3 is TGTGCCATCAGGGCTAGCGGTTACAATGAGCAGTTCTTC. This sequence encodes CAIRASGYNEQFF.

V and J are TRBV7-9 and TRBJ2-5; 7 bases match TRBD1. This CDR3 is built from 20 residues. CDR1 SEHNR and CDR2 FQNEAQ come from the germline V gene (reference sequence). The ends lost 4 bases at V and 5 bases at J; junction bases unmatched: 25. CDR3 coding DNA: TGTGCCAGCAGCTCCAACAGGGGTTCCCCGCATCCTAATAAACTCGAGACCCAGTACTTC. Residues: CASSSNRGSPHPNKLETQYF.

Many counts were recorded for this clonotype. The chain recombines TRBV6-1 with TRBJ1-1; D remains ambiguous. Germline CDR1 is MNHNS and CDR2 is SASEGT. The ends were cut back, 5 bases at V and 1 base at J, with 17 bases in the middle. The CDR3 covers 16 residues. The CDR3 spells CASSSADLVQNTEAFF. The DNA of the CDR3 is TGTGCCAGCAGTTCGGCCGACTTGGTTCAGAACACTGAAGCTTTCTTT.

At least ten counts were recorded for this clonotype. This chain uses TRBV20-1 with TRBJ2-1; D possibly matches TRBD1 or TRBD2 (5 bases each). V gave up 6 bases and J gave up 8 bases, with 20 bases separating them. This CDR3 has 14 residues. CDR1 is DFQATT and CDR2 is SNEGSKA in the germline V gene (reference sequence). The CDR3 coding sequence is TGCAGTGCCAGCCCGACGGGACGTGGGGATGAGCAGTTCTTC. Translated: CSASPTGRGDEQFF.

This clonotype showed up just a few times. The chain is built from TRBV6-1 and TRBJ2-1; D may be TRBD2 (6 bases). The germline V gene encodes CDR1 MNHNS and CDR2 SASEGT. V was shortened by 6 bases and J by 8 bases, with 20 bases between the two germline ends. There are 15 residues in the CDR3. This CDR3 is CASRKGGTEWDEQFF. In DNA form, the CDR3 reads TGTGCCAGCAGGAAAGGCGGGACGGAATGGGATGAGCAGTTCTTC.

This clonotype has at least ten counts. This chain joins TRBV4-1 and TRBJ1-2; tentatively, D is TRBD1 (6 bases). This CDR3 region has 13 residues. Germline loops: CDR1 MGHRA, CDR2 YSYEKL. V lost 4 bases and J lost 7, with 13 bases in between. The CDR3 DNA reads TGCGCCAGCAGCCTAGAGACAGGTTCTGGCTACACCTTC. This translates into CASSLETGSGYTF.